Below are 4 T cell receptor beta chains sequenced from a single sample in a study of blood T cell repertoires in COVID-19. The protocol was immunoSEQ multiplex PCR, while the TCRdb copy is restricted to in-frame clones and leaves out a portion. The repertoire includes 250,000 to 300,000 clones, roughly 89% of them detected once, and under 2.5% sits in the top ten. Sequencing was carried out using PBMCs or T cells enriched from blood (not recorded which). Source of these receptors: a woman aged 55-69 years who had recovered from COVID-19.

This rearrangement joins TRBV7-8 to TRBJ1-5; 8 bases are shared with TRBD1. Germline trimming cut 1 base from V and 7 bases from J; bases unmatched to any gene: 6. Per germline, CDR1 SGHVS and CDR2 FQNEAQ. The CDR3 is made up of 15 amino acids. This chain's CDR3 is CASSLGDRPRQPQHF. In DNA form, the CDR3 reads TGTGCCAGCAGCTTAGGGGACAGGCCTCGCCAGCCCCAGCATTTT. The full variable domain, its missing parts supplied by reference TRBV7-8 and TRBJ1-5, is GAGVSQSPRYKVAKRGQDVALRCDPISGHVSLFWYQQALGQGPEFLTYFQNEAQLDKSGLPSDRFFAERPEGSVSTLKIQRTQQEDSAVYLCASSLGDRPRQPQHFGDGTRLSIL.

The J gene is TRBJ1-6, the V gene TRBV10-2, with a tentative D call TRBD1 (5 bases). Germline V gene lookup returns CDR1 WSHSY and CDR2 SAAADI. Trimming cost V 3 bases and J 10 bases, with 10 bases left between them. The CDR3 is 13 residues long. The CDR3 DNA reads as TGCGCCAGCAGTGAACAGGTCCGGTCACCCCTCCACTTT. Translation gives CASSEQVRSPLHF.

The rearrangement joins TRBV2 to TRBJ1-1; 8 bases are shared with TRBD1. Per the germline V gene, CDR1 is SNHLY and CDR2 is FYNNEI. The CDR3 runs 10 residues. J lost 10 bases, V lost 10 bases, and 5 bases had no gene match. The CDR3 sequence: CATHRGRAFF. The CDR3 nucleotides are TGTGCCACACACAGGGGGAGAGCTTTCTTT.

V usage is TRBV2 and J usage is TRBJ1-2; the match to TRBD1 covers 9 bases. V lost 6 bases, J lost 0 bases, and 2 bases stayed unmatched. CDR1 SNHLY and CDR2 FYNNEI come from the germline V gene. The CDR3 sequence is 14 residues long. CDR3 sequence: CASRTGGTNYGYTF. CDR3 coding DNA: TGTGCCAGCAGGACAGGGGGTACTAACTATGGCTACACCTTC.